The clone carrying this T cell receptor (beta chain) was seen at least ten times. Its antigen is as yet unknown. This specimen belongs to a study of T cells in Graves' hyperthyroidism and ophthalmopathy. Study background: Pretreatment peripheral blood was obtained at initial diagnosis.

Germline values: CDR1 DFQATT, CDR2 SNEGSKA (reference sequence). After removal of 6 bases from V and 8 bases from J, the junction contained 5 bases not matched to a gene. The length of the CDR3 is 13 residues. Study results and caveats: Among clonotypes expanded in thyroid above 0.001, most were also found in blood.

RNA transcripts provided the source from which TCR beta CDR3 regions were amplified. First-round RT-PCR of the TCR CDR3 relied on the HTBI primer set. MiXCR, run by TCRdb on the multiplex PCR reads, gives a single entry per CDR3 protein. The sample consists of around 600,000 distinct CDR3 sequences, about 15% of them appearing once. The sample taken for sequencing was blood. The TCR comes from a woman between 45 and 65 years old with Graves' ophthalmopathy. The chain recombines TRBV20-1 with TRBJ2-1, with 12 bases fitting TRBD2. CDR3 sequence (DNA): TGCAGTGCACCGACTAGCGGGAGCTATGAGCAGTTCTTC. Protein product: CSAPTSGSYEQFF.